This T cell receptor (beta chain) was captured by sequencing in a study of T-cell memory formation after mild COVID-19. Overall study findings and caveats: Cross-reactive memory apparently joined, as some responding clones appeared in pre-infection memory.

TCRdb re-derived calls from the 5' RACE reads in MiXCR, one entry per CDR3 protein. This sample has more than 450,000 distinct CDR3 sequences, with about 20% found just once. The germline V gene has CDR1 SGHTA and CDR2 FQGNSA. The CDR3 is 15 residues long. Trimming stripped 1 base from V and 1 base from J, with 10 bases between. Turning to this clonotype: As yet, its antigen is unknown.

Input material: PBMCs or a T cell subset sorted from them (not recorded which). The receptor comes from an adult woman who had mild COVID-19 (a few samples of this study predate the infection). Cell type and time point are not known. The rearrangement links TRBV7-2 to TRBJ2-5, with D unresolved. The CDR3 DNA follows: TGTGCCAGCAGCTTAGTAGTAGCCATCCAAGAGACCCAGTACTTC. This codes for CASSLVVAIQETQYF.